The clone carrying this T cell receptor beta chain showed up many times. As yet, its antigen is unknown. The sample belongs to a study of T cells in Graves' hyperthyroidism and ophthalmopathy. Together with thyroid ultrasound, orbital computed tomography, serum thyroxine and TRAb, clinical symptoms were used for diagnoses. General study findings and limits: Stable hyperthyroidism and ophthalmopathy were separated using 13 V-J signatures.

The CDR3 regions of TCR beta were amplified from RNA transcripts. The study used the HTBI primer set for a first-round RT-PCR of the TCR CDR3. In TCRdb, the multiplex PCR reads were re-called with MiXCR into one record per CDR3 protein. The sample shows some 650,000 distinct CDR3 sequences, roughly 15% of them seen only once. CDR3 length equals 13 residues. Germline V gene data show CDR1 as GTSNPN and CDR2 as SVGIG (reference sequence). Between the trimmed V and J ends, which lost 0 bases and 7 bases, there was a span of 10 bases. Source material: blood. The receptor was derived from a woman in her thirties or forties with Graves' ophthalmopathy. J is TRBJ1-5 and V is TRBV30; no firm D call. The CDR3 spells CAWSVRSYQPQHF. CDR3 nucleotide sequence: TGTGCCTGGAGTGTACGGAGCTACCAGCCCCAGCATTTT.